Listed below are T cell receptor beta chains from one sample, sequenced in a study of cytomegalovirus exposure and HLA in healthy donors. Some clones are missing from TCRdb's copy, which holds only in-frame ones; the method was immunoSEQ multiplex PCR. The repertoire holds around 230,000 clones, with about 85% as singletons. Sequencing used PBMCs. The receptors come from a girl aged 2-10 years in good health and CMV-seronegative. Each CDR3 is given with its conserved first and last residue. The D gene is left open where the match is weak. Clone size appears in some rows only: once, few, many, or a class for an expanded clone.

>-|TRBV7-2|TRBJ2-7|-
TGTGCCAGCAGCTTGGGGGCGTACGAGCAGTACTTC
CASSLGAYEQYF
>-|TRBV5-6|TRBJ1-1|few
TGTGCCAGCAGCTTCAGGCTGAACGCTGAAGCTTTCTTT
CASSFRLNAEAFF
>-|TRBV20-1|TRBJ1-2|-
TGCAGTGCTGATAGAATCGATGGCTACACCTTC
CSADRIDGYTF
>TRBD1|TRBV6-1|TRBJ1-5|-
TGTGCCAGCAGTGGGGACAGGGTCAATCAGCCCCAGCATTTT
CASSGDRVNQPQHF
>-|TRBV29-1|TRBJ1-6|-
TGCAGCGTTTTGGTACGAGGCCCTAATTCACCCCTCCACTTT
CSVLVRGPNSPLHF
>TRBD1|TRBV6-6|TRBJ1-5|once
TGTGCCAGCAGGCCTAACAGGGGAGCCCAGCCCCAGCATTTT
CASRPNRGAQPQHF
>-|TRBV5-1|TRBJ2-2|-
TGCGCCAGCGGATTGACAGGTGACGCCGGGGAGCTGTTTTTT
CASGLTGDAGELFF
>TRBD1|TRBV6-1|TRBJ2-3|-
TGTGCCAGCATCCTCCAGGGGGACCACACAGATACGCAGTATTTT
CASILQGDHTDTQYF
>TRBD2|TRBV6-5|TRBJ2-7|-
TGTGCCAGCAGTCCAACTAGCGCCCGGTTGTACGAGCAGTACTTC
CASSPTSARLYEQYF
>TRBD2|TRBV5-6|TRBJ2-7|-
TGTGCCAGCAGCTTGGCCTGGACTAGCATGGGGTACGAGCAGTACTTC
CASSLAWTSMGYEQYF
>TRBD1|TRBV5-1|TRBJ2-5|-
TGCGCCAGCGCCCGGACAGGGGCTAAACAAGAGACCCAGTACTTC
CASARTGAKQETQYF
>-|TRBV7-9|TRBJ1-1|-
TGTGCCAGCAGCTTAGGGGGTGTGGGGCACACTGAAGCTTTCTTT
CASSLGGVGHTEAFF
>-|TRBV5-1|TRBJ1-1|few
TGCGCCAGCAGCTTGGCCGGGGGTGTCATCACTGAAGCTTTCTTT
CASSLAGGVITEAFF
>-|TRBV19|TRBJ1-1|few
TGTGCCAGTAGTATTTCGGGTCTTGGTGAAGCTTTCTTT
CASSISGLGEAFF
>TRBD1|TRBV5-1|TRBJ1-4|-
TGCGCCAGCAGACCGAACAGGGGACCCACAACTAATGAAAAACTGTTTTTT
CASRPNRGPTTNEKLFF
>TRBD1|TRBV5-8|TRBJ1-2|-
TGTGCCAGCAGCTTGGGGGACAGGCCTAACTATGGCTACACCTTC
CASSLGDRPNYGYTF
>-|TRBV29-1|TRBJ2-6|-
TGCAGCGTTGCCTTAGGGGATACCTACTCTGGGGCCAACGTCCTGACTTTC
CSVALGDTYSGANVLTF
>-|TRBV15|TRBJ2-7|-
TGTGCCACCAGCAGAGATCCGGGTTCCTACGAGCAGTACTTC
CATSRDPGSYEQYF
>-|TRBV5-4|TRBJ1-6|-
TGTGCCAGCAGCTCAATTGGAGGGATATATAATTCACCCCTCCACTTT
CASSSIGGIYNSPLHF
>TRBD1|TRBV19|TRBJ1-1|-
TGTGCCAGTGCTACGAATGGACAGGGCATTGAAGCTTTCTTT
CASATNGQGIEAFF
>-|TRBV6-5|TRBJ2-7|once
TGTGCCAGCACCCGTTTAAACGAGCAGTACTTC
CASTRLNEQYF
>-|TRBV27|TRBJ2-1|-
TGTGCCAGCAGTCGGACTCCCGGTGGCAATGAGCAGTTCTTC
CASSRTPGGNEQFF
>TRBD2|TRBV7-2|TRBJ2-5|-
TGTGCCAGCAGCTTAGCGGGAGGGGAGACCCAGTACTTC
CASSLAGGETQYF
>-|TRBV7-2|TRBJ1-1|-
TGTGCCAGCAGCTTAGCGCTAGGGAACACTGAAGCTTTCTTT
CASSLALGNTEAFF
>-|TRBV30|TRBJ1-5|-
TGTGCCTGGAGTGAGGGGCAGGGGCCATATCAGCCCCAGCATTTT
CAWSEGQGPYQPQHF
>TRBD2|TRBV6-5|TRBJ2-4|once
TGTGCCAGCACCGGGGGGGACATTCAGTACTTC
CASTGGDIQYF